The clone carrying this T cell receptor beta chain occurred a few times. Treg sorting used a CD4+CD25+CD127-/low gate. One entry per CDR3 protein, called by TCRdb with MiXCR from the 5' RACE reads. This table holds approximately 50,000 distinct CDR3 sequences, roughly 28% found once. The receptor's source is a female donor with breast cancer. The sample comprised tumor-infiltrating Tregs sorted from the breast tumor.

As DNA, the CDR3 is TGTGCCAGCAGCTTAGGCCCGGCAGGGGGAGAGACCCAGTACTTC. Protein sequence: CASSLGPAGGETQYF. The chain combines TRBV7-8 with TRBJ2-5, with 7 bases matching TRBD1. From germline, CDR1 is SGHVS and CDR2 FQNEAQ. The CDR3 loop spans 15 amino acids. The V gene end was trimmed by 1 base and the J gene end by 4 bases; junction bases not matched to a gene: 6.